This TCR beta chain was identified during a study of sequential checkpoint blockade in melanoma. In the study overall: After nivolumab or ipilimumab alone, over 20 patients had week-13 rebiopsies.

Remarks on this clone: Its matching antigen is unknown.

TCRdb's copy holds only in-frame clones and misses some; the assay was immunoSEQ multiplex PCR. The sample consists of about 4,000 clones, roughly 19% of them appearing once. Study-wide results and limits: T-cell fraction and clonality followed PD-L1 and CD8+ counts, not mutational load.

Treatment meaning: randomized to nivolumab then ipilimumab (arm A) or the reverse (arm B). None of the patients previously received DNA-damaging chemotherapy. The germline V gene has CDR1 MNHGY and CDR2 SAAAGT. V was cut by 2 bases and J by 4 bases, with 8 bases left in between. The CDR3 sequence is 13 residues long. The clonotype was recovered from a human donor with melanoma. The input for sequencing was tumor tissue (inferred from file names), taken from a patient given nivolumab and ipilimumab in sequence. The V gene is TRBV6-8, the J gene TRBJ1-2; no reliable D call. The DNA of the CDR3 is TGTGCCAGCAGTTACAGCCCCACCTATGGCTACACCTTC. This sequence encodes CASSYSPTYGYTF.